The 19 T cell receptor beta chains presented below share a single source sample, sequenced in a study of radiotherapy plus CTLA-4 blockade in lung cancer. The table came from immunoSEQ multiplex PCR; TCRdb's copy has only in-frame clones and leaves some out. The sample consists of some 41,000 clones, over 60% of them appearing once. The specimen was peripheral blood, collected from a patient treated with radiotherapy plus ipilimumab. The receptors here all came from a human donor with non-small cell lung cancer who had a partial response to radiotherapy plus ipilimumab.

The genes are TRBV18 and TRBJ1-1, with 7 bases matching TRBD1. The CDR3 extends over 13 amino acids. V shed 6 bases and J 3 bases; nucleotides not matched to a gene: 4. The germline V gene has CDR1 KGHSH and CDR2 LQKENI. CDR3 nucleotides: TGTGCCAGCTCTTCCACAGGGGACACTGAAGCTTTCTTT. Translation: CASSSTGDTEAFF.

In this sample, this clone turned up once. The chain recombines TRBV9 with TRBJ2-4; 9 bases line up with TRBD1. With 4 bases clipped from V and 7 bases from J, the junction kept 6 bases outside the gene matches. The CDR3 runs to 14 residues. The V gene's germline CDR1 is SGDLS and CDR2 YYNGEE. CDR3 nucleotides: TGTGCCAGCAGCTCGGGACAGGGTAGGAACATTCAGTACTTC. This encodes CASSSGQGRNIQYF.

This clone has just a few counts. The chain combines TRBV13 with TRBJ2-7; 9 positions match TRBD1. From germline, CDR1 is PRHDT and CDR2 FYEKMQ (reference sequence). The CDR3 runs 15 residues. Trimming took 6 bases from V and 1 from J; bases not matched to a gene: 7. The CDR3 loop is CASRLQGQGSYEQYF. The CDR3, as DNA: TGTGCCAGCAGACTCCAGGGACAGGGATCCTACGAGCAGTACTTC.

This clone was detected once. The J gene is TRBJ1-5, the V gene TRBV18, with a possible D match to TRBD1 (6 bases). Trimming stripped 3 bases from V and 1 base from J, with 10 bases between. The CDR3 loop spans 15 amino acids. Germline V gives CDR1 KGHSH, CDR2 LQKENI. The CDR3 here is CASSPGGLSNQPQHF. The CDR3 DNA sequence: TGTGCCAGCTCACCTGGGGGCCTGAGCAATCAGCCCCAGCATTTT.

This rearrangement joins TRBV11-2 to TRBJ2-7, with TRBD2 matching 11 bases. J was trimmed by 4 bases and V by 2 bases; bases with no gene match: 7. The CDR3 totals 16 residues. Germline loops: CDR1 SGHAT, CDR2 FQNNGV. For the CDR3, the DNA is TGTGCCAGCAGCTTAAATGGGGCTAGCGGGAGGTACGAGCAGTACTTC. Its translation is CASSLNGASGRYEQYF.

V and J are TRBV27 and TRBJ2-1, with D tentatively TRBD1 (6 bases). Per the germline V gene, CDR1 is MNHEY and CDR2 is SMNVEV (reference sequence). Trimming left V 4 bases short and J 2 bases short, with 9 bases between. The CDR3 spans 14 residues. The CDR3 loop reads CASSSDRPYNEQFF. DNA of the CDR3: TGTGCCAGCAGTTCGGACAGACCCTACAATGAGCAGTTCTTC.

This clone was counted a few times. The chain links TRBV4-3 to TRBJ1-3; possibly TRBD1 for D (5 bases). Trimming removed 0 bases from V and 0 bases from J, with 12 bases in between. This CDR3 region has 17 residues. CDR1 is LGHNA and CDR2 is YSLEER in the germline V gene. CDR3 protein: CASSQDPGLTSGNTIYF. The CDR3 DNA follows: TGCGCCAGCAGCCAAGATCCGGGACTCACCTCTGGAAACACCATATATTTT.

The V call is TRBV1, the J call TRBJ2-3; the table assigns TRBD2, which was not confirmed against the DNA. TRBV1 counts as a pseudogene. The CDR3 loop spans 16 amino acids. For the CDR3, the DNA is TGCACCAGCAGCCAACGACTAGCGGGACTCACAGATACGCAGTATTTT. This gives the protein CTSSQRLAGLTDTQYF.

CDR3 in DNA: TGTGCCAGCAGCCTCCGACAGTACAATGAGCAGTTCTTC. As protein: CASSLRQYNEQFF. The chain combines TRBV14 with TRBJ2-1; perhaps TRBD1 as D (5 bases). The germline V and J ends were trimmed by 4 bases and 4 bases, with 8 bases remaining between them. Looked up from germline, CDR1 is SGHDN and CDR2 is FVKESK. This CDR3 is built from 13 residues.

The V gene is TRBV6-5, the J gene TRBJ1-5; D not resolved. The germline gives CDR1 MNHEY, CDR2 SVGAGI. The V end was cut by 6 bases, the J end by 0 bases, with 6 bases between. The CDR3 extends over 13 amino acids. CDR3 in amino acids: CASSQNSNQPQHF. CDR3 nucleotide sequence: TGTGCCAGCAGCCAAAATAGCAATCAGCCCCAGCATTTT.

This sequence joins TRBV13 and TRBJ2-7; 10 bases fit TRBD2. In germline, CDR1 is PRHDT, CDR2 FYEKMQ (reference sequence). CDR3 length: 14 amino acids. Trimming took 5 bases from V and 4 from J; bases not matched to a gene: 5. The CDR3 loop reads CASSLKRGGYEQYF. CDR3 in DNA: TGTGCCAGCAGCCTGAAGCGGGGGGGGTACGAGCAGTACTTC. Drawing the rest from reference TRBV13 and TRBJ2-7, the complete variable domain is AAGVIQSPRHLIKEKRETATLKCYPIPRHDTVYWYQQGPGQDPQFLISFYEKMQSDKGSIPDRFSAQQFSDYHSELNMSSLELGDSALYFCASSLKRGGYEQYFGPGTRLTVT.

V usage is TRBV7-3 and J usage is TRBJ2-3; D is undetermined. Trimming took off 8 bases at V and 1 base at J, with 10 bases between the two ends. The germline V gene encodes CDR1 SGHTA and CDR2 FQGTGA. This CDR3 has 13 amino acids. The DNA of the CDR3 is TGTGCCAGCGCTTCACTCCGCACAGATACGCAGTATTTT. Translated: CASASLRTDTQYF. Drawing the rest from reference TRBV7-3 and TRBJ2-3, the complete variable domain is GAGVSQTPSNKVTEKGKYVELRCDPISGHTALYWYRQSLGQGPEFLIYFQGTGAADDSGLPNDRFFAVRPEGSVSTLKIQRTERGDSAVYLCASASLRTDTQYFGPGTRLTVL.

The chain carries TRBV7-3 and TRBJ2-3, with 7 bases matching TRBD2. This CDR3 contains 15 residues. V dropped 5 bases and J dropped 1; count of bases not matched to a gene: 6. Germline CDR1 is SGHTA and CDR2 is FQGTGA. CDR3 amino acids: CASSAQRGRTDTQYF. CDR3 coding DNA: TGTGCCAGCAGCGCCCAGCGGGGACGCACAGATACGCAGTATTTT.

The CDR3 DNA sequence: TGTGCCAGCAGCTTGGCTAGCGGGGGAGGTGAGCAGTTCTTC. Amino acids: CASSLASGGGEQFF. V and J are TRBV5-4 and TRBJ2-1; 10 nucleotides line up with TRBD2. Germline values: CDR1 SGHNT, CDR2 YYREEE (reference sequence). V gave up 0 bases and J gave up 9 bases; unmatched junction bases: 3. CDR3 length: 14 residues. The variable domain in full, with the rest retrieved from reference TRBV5-4 and TRBJ2-1, is ETGVTQSPTHLIKTRGQQVTLRCSSQSGHNTVSWYQQALGQGPQFIFQYYREEENGRGNFPPRFSGLQFPNYSSELNVNALELDDSALYLCASSLASGGGEQFFGPGTRLTVL.

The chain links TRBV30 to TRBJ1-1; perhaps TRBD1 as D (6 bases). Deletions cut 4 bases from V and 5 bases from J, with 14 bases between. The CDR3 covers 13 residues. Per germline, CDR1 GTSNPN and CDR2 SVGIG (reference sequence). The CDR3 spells CAWNVLRGTEAFF. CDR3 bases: TGTGCCTGGAATGTACTAAGGGGGACTGAAGCTTTCTTT. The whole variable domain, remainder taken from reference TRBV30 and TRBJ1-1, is SQTIHQWPATLVQPVGSPLSLECTVEGTSNPNLYWYRQAAGRGLQLLFYSVGIGQISSEVPQNLSASRPQDRQFILSSKKLLLSDSGFYLCAWNVLRGTEAFFGQGTRLTVV.

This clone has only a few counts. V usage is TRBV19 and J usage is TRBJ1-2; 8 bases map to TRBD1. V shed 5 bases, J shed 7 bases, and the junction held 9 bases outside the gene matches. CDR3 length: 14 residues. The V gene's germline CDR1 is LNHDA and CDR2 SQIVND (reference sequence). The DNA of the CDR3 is TGTGCCAGTAGTCCTACTGCAGGGGGCAGTGGCTACACCTTC. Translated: CASSPTAGGSGYTF. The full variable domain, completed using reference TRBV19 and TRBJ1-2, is DGGITQSPKYLFRKEGQNVTLSCEQNLNHDAMYWYRQDPGQGLRLIYYSQIVNDFQKGDIAEGYSVSREKKESFPLTVTSAQKNPTAFYLCASSPTAGGSGYTFGSGTRLTVV.

The CDR3 is CASSVGQGARNEQFF. CDR3 nucleotide sequence: TGTGCCAGCAGCGTAGGACAGGGGGCGCGCAATGAGCAGTTCTTC. The genes are TRBV9 and TRBJ2-1; TRBD1 matches 10 bases. The V segment lost 0 bases and the J segment 6 bases; nucleotides outside the gene matches: 3. The CDR3 contains 15 residues. Germline CDR1 SGDLS, CDR2 YYNGEE.

CDR3: CASGRQANYEQYF. CDR3 nucleotides: TGTGCCAGCGGAAGACAGGCCAACTACGAGCAGTACTTC. This chain joins TRBV27 and TRBJ2-7, with a tentative D call TRBD1 (6 bases). The germline V and J ends were trimmed by 8 bases and 3 bases, with 14 bases remaining between them. Germline lookup yields CDR1 MNHEY and CDR2 SMNVEV (reference sequence). CDR3 length: 13 residues.

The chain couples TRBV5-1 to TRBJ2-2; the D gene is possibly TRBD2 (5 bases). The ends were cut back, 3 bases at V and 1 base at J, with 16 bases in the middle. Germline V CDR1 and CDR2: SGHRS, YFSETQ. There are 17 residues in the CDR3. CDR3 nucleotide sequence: TGCGCCAGCAGCTGGATTGGAGGTGGGGAGAACACCGGGGAGCTGTTTTTT. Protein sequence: CASSWIGGGENTGELFF.